The rows below give T cell receptor beta chains drawn from one sample of a study of blood T cell repertoires in COVID-19. Assay: immunoSEQ multiplex PCR; the TCRdb copy retains only in-frame clones and omits some. The sample has fewer than 45,000 clones, 88% seen once. Sequencing was performed on peripheral blood. The receptor set was obtained from a woman in her thirties or forties with acute or convalescent COVID-19. CDR3s include the opening cysteine and the closing phenylalanine or tryptophan. Each record gives: J gene, V gene, D gene, clone size, CDR3 DNA, CDR3 protein. The D gene is left open where the match is weak. The size field is filled for only some rows; it gives once, few, many or a size class.

>TRBJ1-5|TRBV6-1|TRBD1|NA
TGTGCCAGCAGTGAATCAGGGGGTGGCCAGCCCCAGCATTTT
CASSESGGGQPQHF
>TRBJ2-1|TRBV27|NA|NA
TGTGCCAGCACCTACAGTCAGGGGTGGCACAATGAGCAGTTCTTC
CASTYSQGWHNEQFF
>TRBJ1-5|TRBV7-9|NA|NA
TGTGCCAGCAGCTTCGGCAGGGATGGCCAGCCCCAGCATTTT
CASSFGRDGQPQHF
>TRBJ1-2|TRBV28|NA|NA
TGTGCCAGCAGCACCGACAGAAACTATGGCTACACCTTC
CASSTDRNYGYTF
>TRBJ2-2|TRBV5-1|NA|few
TGCGCCAGCAGCTTCGGACAGCTGAACACCGGGGAGCTGTTTTTT
CASSFGQLNTGELFF
>TRBJ2-1|TRBV7-6|NA|NA
TGTGCCAGCAGCGTAAGAAGGGGCGGGGTACGCTCCTACAATGAGCAGTTCTTC
CASSVRRGGVRSYNEQFF
>TRBJ2-7|TRBV10-3|TRBD1|NA
TGTGCCATCAGGGGGACAGGGTTCCTTTCCTACGAGCAGTACTTC
CAIRGTGFLSYEQYF
>TRBJ2-5|TRBV7-3|TRBD2|NA
TGTGCCAGCCCGGGGGAGGGGCGAGAGACCCAGTACTTC
CASPGEGRETQYF
>TRBJ2-1|TRBV10-2|TRBD2|NA
TGCGCCAGCAGAGTAGCGGGAGGGCCGATTTCTTATGAGCAGTTCTTC
CASRVAGGPISYEQFF
>TRBJ2-5|TRBV9|NA|NA
TGTGCCAGCAGCGTAGGCGGGGCCCAAGAGACCCAGTACTTC
CASSVGGAQETQYF
>TRBJ1-6|TRBV6-2/TRBV6-3|TRBD1|NA
TGTGCCAGCAGTCTGACAGGGGCAGTGTCACCCCTCCACTTT
CASSLTGAVSPLHF
>TRBJ2-7|TRBV11-1|NA|NA
TGTGCCAGCAGCTTGATGCAGGGCCCCCACGAGCAGTACTTC
CASSLMQGPHEQYF
>TRBJ2-1|TRBV7-3|TRBD2|NA
TGTGCCAGCAGCCCGGGACTAGCGGTGCCTTGGGGTTACAATGAGCAGTTCTTC
CASSPGLAVPWGYNEQFF
>TRBJ1-2|TRBV10-3|NA|NA
TGTGCCATCAGTGAGTCAACGGTACAGAAACAAGGCTACACCTTC
CAISESTVQKQGYTF
>TRBJ2-5|TRBV23-1|NA|NA
TGCGCCAGCAGTCAATCTCAGGGTCTCCAAGAGACCCAGTACTTC
CASSQSQGLQETQYF
>TRBJ2-7|TRBV5-1|NA|few
TGCGCCAGCCTCGATTCGACTAGGCTCAACGAGCAGTACTTC
CASLDSTRLNEQYF
>TRBJ2-7|TRBV6-1|TRBD2|NA
TGTGCCAGCAGTGAGGCTAGCGGGAGGGCCTCCTACGAGCAGTACTTC
CASSEASGRASYEQYF
>TRBJ2-3|TRBV9|TRBD2|NA
TGTGCCAGCAGCGGTCTAGCGGGGTCAGGGGATACGCAGTATTTT
CASSGLAGSGDTQYF
>TRBJ1-3|TRBV10-3|NA|NA
TGTGCCATCAGTGAGTCCCAACCGACCCGCGGAGGAAACACCATATATTTT
CAISESQPTRGGNTIYF
>TRBJ1-6|TRBV7-9|NA|NA
TGTGCCAGCAGCTTAGTACGACAGACTTATAATTCACCCCTCCACTTT
CASSLVRQTYNSPLHF
>TRBJ1-1|TRBV6-2/TRBV6-3|NA|NA
TGTGCCAGCAGTTACCCAGGGGACACTGAAGCTTTCTTT
CASSYPGDTEAFF
>TRBJ2-3|TRBV29-1|NA|once
TGCAGCGTTGCGGGGTTTGGGGACACAGATACGCAGTATTTT
CSVAGFGDTDTQYF
>TRBJ1-1|TRBV6-1|NA|few
TGTGCCAGCGGTGAACCAGGGTACGTTCATAAGGCTTTCTTT
CASGEPGYVHKAFF
>TRBJ2-2|TRBV28|TRBD1|NA
TGTGCCAGCAGCTACAGGACAGGGGGTGAGACCGGGGAGCTGTTTTTT
CASSYRTGGETGELFF
>TRBJ1-3|TRBV7-6|NA|NA
TGTGCCAGCAGCTTAAGCGCGGGGGTCGGAAACACCATATATTTT
CASSLSAGVGNTIYF
>TRBJ1-1|TRBV29-1|NA|NA
TGCAGCGTTGAACCCACAGTCCGGGACAAAGATGTGGCAGAAGCTTTCTTT
CSVEPTVRDKDVAEAFF
>TRBJ2-3|TRBV7-2|TRBD1|NA
TGTGCCAGCAGCCCGAGACAGGGGGCAAAGTCGGATACGCAGTATTTT
CASSPRQGAKSDTQYF
>TRBJ1-1|TRBV28|NA|NA
TGTGCCAGCAGCTCGAGCGCGGGGTCTATTTACACTGAAGCTTTCTTT
CASSSSAGSIYTEAFF
>TRBJ2-1|TRBV5-1|NA|NA
TGCGCCAGTTCGAGATTCCGCGCCGACTACAATGAGCAGTTCTTC
CASSRFRADYNEQFF
>TRBJ1-2|TRBV6-5|NA|NA
TGTGCCAGCAGTTCTGACTCTAACTATGGCTACACCTTC
CASSSDSNYGYTF